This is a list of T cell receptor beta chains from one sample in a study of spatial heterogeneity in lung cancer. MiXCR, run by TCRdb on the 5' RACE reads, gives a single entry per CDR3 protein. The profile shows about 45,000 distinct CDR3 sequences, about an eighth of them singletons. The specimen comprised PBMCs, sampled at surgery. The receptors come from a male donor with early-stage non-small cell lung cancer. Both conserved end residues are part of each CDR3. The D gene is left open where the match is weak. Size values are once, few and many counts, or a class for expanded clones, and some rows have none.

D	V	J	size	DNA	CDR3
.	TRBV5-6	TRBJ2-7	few	TGTGCCAGCAGCTTGGCCTGGAGGGGTAGTCTGAACGAGCAGTACTTC	CASSLAWRGSLNEQYF
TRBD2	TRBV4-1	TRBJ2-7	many	TGCGCCAGCAGCCAAGAAAAGCGGGGGGGCACGTACGAGCAGTACTTC	CASSQEKRGGTYEQYF
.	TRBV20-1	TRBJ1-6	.	TGCAGTGTTCCGGACACCTCCTATAATTCACCCCTCCACTTT	CSVPDTSYNSPLHF
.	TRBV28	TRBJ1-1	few	TGTGCCAGCAGTTTGATCCAAGCAGGCTCCAACTGGGCTTTCTTT	CASSLIQAGSNWAFF
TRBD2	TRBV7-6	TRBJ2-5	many	TGTGCCAGCAGCCCCCGTGGGAGGGTTGAGACCCAGTACTTC	CASSPRGRVETQYF
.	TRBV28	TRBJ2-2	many	TGTGCCAGCAGTTTATTAACCGCTAACACCGGGGAGCTGTTTTTT	CASSLLTANTGELFF
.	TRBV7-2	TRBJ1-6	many	TGTGCCAGCAGCTCTGACATTTCTTGGTCACCCCTCCACTTT	CASSSDISWSPLHF
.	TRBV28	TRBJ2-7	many	TGTGCCAGCAGTTTATTGGCTTCCGAGCAGTACTTC	CASSLLASEQYF
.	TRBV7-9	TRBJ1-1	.	TGTGCCAGCAGCTATCTCTGGGAGGGAACTGAAGCTTTCTTT	CASSYLWEGTEAFF
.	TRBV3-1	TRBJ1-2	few	TGTGCCAGCAGCCTCAGACAGCTAGAAGGCTATGGCTACACCTTC	CASSLRQLEGYGYTF
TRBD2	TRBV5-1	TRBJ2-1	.	TGCGCCAGCAGCTTGGCGGCTAGCGGGAGTCACAATGAGCAGTTCTTC	CASSLAASGSHNEQFF
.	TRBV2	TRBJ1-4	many	TGTGCCAGCAAAGTCTCGGGGCTTGAAAAACTGTTTTTT	CASKVSGLEKLFF
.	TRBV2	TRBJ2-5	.	TGTGCCAGCAGGCGGGACGGAACACAAGAGACCCAGTACTTC	CASRRDGTQETQYF
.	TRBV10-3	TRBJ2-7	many	TGTGCCACCTCGCCGGAGACGGACTACGAGCAGTACTTC	CATSPETDYEQYF
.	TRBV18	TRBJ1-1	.	TGTGCCAGCTCACCACAGACGGGAGACACTGAAGCTTTCTTT	CASSPQTGDTEAFF
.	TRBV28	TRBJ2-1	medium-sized	TGTGCCAGCGGTGGATCGGGGAGCTCCTACAATGAGCAGTTCTTC	CASGGSGSSYNEQFF
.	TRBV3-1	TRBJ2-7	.	TGTGCCAGCAGCCAACGCTACGAGCAGTACTTC	CASSQRYEQYF
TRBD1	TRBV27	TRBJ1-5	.	TGTGCCAGCAAGGTCACAGGGGATAATCAGCCCCAGCATTTT	CASKVTGDNQPQHF
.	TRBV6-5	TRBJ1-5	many	TGTGCCAGCAGCTCGAACACCAATCAGCCCCAGCATTTT	CASSSNTNQPQHF
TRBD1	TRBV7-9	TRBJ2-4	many	TGTGCCAGCAGCTGGCCCGGGACAGGGTCATTGATTCAGTACTTC	CASSWPGTGSLIQYF
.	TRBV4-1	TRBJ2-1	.	TGCGCCAGCAGCCAAGATCGACGTAACCTAAGACACTACAATGAGCAGTTCTTC	CASSQDRRNLRHYNEQFF
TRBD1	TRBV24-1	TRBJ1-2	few	TGTGCCACCAGTGGCCGGGACAGGGAATATGGCTACACCTTC	CATSGRDREYGYTF
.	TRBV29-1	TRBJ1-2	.	TGCAGCGTTGAAGATCTTCAGTCCCGCTATGGCTACACCTTC	CSVEDLQSRYGYTF
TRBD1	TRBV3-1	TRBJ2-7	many	TGTGCCAGCAGCTTGGACAGGGTCCGCCTTCCCTACGAGCAGTACTTC	CASSLDRVRLPYEQYF
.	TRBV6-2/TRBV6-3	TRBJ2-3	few	TGTGCCAGCACCCCCCATCGGTCAGCGGCGGATCACCGCACAGATACGCAGTATTTT	CASTPHRSAADHRTDTQYF